One sample yielded the 5 T cell receptor beta chains listed below, sequenced in a study of blood T cell repertoires in COVID-19. TCRdb's table, derived via immunoSEQ multiplex PCR, lists solely in-frame clones and lacks some. Seen here are approximately 140,000 clones, around 81% observed once, and the top ten hold around 1.4%. The sequencing sample was made of peripheral blood. The source is a human donor in a cohort sampled during active COVID-19.

CDR3 nucleotides: TGTGCCAGCAGCGTAGGGCTAGCGGGAACCGGGGAGCTGTTTTTT. The encoded protein is CASSVGLAGTGELFF. The chain links TRBV9 to TRBJ2-2; TRBD2 agrees at 9 bases. CDR1 and CDR2 (germline): SGDLS, YYNGEE. With 0 bases clipped from V and 5 bases from J, the junction kept 2 bases outside the gene matches. The length of the CDR3 is 15 residues.

The chain couples TRBV3-1 (or the pseudogene TRBV3-2) to TRBJ2-6; the match to TRBD1 covers 8 bases. CDR3 length equals 17 residues. V shed 3 bases, J shed 0 bases, and the junction held 4 bases outside the gene matches. The V gene's germline CDR1 is LGHDT and CDR2 YNNKEL (reference sequence). The CDR3, as DNA: TGTGCCAGCAGCCAGGAGACAGGGGACTCTGGGGCCAACGTCCTGACTTTC. Residues: CASSQETGDSGANVLTF.

The CDR3 nucleotides are TGTGCCTGGAGTGTAAGAGATAGCAATCAGCCCCAGCATTTT. This codes for CAWSVRDSNQPQHF. The J gene is TRBJ1-5, the V gene TRBV30; D gene ambiguous. Between the trimmed V and J ends, which lost 0 bases and 0 bases, there was a span of 6 bases. The germline V gene encodes CDR1 GTSNPN and CDR2 SVGIG (reference sequence). The CDR3 is 14 amino acids. Full variable domain (remainder filled in from reference TRBV30 and TRBJ1-5): SQTIHQWPATLVQPVGSPLSLECTVEGTSNPNLYWYRQAAGRGLQLLFYSVGIGQISSEVPQNLSASRPQDRQFILSSKKLLLSDSGFYLCAWSVRDSNQPQHFGDGTRLSIL.

The chain combines TRBV5-1 with TRBJ2-5, with D uncertain. The germline V gene encodes CDR1 SGHRS and CDR2 YFSETQ. V was trimmed by 4 bases and J by 7 bases, leaving 17 bases between them. The CDR3 contains 14 residues. The CDR3 reads CASSLTINRATQYF. The DNA of the CDR3 is TGCGCCAGCAGCCTCACCATCAATCGAGCGACCCAGTACTTC. Variable domain in full (rest from reference TRBV5-1 and TRBJ2-5): KAGVTQTPRYLIKTRGQQVTLSCSPISGHRSVSWYQQTPGQGLQFLFEYFSETQRNKGNFPGRFSGRQFSNSRSEMNVSTLELGDSALYLCASSLTINRATQYFGPGTRLLVL.

The genes are TRBV6-5 and TRBJ2-3, with D perhaps TRBD2 (6 bases). The germline V gene encodes CDR1 MNHEY and CDR2 SVGAGI. The CDR3 runs 14 residues. V was clipped by 7 bases and J by 2 bases, with 13 bases between them. The CDR3 spells CASKFGGITDTQYF. The CDR3 bases are TGTGCCAGCAAATTTGGCGGGATCACAGATACGCAGTATTTT.